This T cell receptor (beta chain) was sequenced in a study of CD8 T cells in Susac syndrome. About the research overall: Intravenous immunoglobulin alone or corticosteroids were being given to patients with Susac syndrome at blood draw, unless they were therapy-naive.

Study results and caveats: The TCR sequencing and HLA analysis in the study involved a relatively small number of individuals, as the study acknowledged.

CDR3 length: 15 amino acids. V dropped 1 base and J dropped 0; count of bases not matched to a gene: 0. The germline V gene encodes CDR1 SEHNR and CDR2 FQNEAQ (reference sequence). The RNA, about 0.5 to 1 ug, was put through reverse transcription using random hexamers. TCRdb ran MiXCR on the immunoSEQ multiplex PCR reads and lists one entry per CDR3 protein. The sample has roughly 110,000 distinct CDR3 sequences; 94% are singletons. This clonotype has more than one count but fewer than ten. Its antigen is not known. The origin of this receptor is a human donor with Susac syndrome. Sequenced: CD8+ T cells from PBMCs. The gene calls are TRBV7-9 and TRBJ2-1; 7 bases match TRBD2. The CDR3 region is CASSLGGGSYNEQFF. CDR3 in DNA: TGTGCCAGCAGCTTAGGGGGGGGCTCCTACAATGAGCAGTTCTTC.